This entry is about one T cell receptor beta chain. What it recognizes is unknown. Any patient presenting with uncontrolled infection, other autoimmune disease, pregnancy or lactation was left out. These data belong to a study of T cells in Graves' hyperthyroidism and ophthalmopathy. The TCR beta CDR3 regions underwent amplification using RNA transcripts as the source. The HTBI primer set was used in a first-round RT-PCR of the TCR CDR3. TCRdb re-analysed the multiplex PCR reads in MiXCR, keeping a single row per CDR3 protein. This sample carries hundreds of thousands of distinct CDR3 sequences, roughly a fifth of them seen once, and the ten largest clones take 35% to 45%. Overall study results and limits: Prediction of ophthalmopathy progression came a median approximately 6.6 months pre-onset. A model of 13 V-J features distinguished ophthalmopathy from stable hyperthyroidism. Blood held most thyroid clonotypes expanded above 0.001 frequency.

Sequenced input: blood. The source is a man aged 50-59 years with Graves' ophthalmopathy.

The CDR3 reads CASGLQGGSTEAFF. In nucleotides, the CDR3 is TGTGCCAGCGGCTTACAGGGAGGCTCCACTGAAGCTTTCTTT. The chain uses TRBV12-3 or TRBV12-4 and TRBJ1-1; TRBD1 might be the D (6 bases). The CDR3 length is 14 residues. Trimming stripped 8 bases from V and 4 bases from J, with 17 bases between.